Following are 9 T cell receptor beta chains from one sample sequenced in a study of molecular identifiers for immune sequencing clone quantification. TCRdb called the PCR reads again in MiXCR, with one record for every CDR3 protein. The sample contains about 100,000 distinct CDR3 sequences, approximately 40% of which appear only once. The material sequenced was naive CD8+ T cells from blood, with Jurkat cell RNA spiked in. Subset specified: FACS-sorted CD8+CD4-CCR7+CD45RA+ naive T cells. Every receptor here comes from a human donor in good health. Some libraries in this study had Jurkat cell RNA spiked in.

DNA for the CDR3: TGTGCCAGCAGCAGCCGACAGGATTCCAATGAAAAACTGTTTTTT. Translation: CASSSRQDSNEKLFF. The chain couples TRBV7-8 to TRBJ1-4; possibly TRBD1 for D (6 bases). This CDR3 spans 15 amino acids. V lost 5 bases and J 5 bases, leaving 15 bases between the germline ends. Germline V lookup: CDR1 SGHVS, CDR2 FQNEAQ. Drawing the rest from reference TRBV7-8 and TRBJ1-4, the complete variable domain is GAGVSQSPRYKVAKRGQDVALRCDPISGHVSLFWYQQALGQGPEFLTYFQNEAQLDKSGLPSDRFFAERPEGSVSTLKIQRTQQEDSAVYLCASSSRQDSNEKLFFGSGTQLSVL.

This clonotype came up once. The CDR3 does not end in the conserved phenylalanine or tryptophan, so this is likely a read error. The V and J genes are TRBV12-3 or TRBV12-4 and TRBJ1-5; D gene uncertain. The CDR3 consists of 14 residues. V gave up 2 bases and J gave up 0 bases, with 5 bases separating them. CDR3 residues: CASSLTASNQPQHI. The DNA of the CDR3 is TGTGCCAGCAGTTTAACGGCTAGCAATCAGCCCCAGCATATT.

The CDR3 region has the DNA TGTGCCAGCAGTTTAGGCCCTAATGAAAAACTGTTTTTT. Residues: CASSLGPNEKLFF. The chain combines TRBV12-3 or TRBV12-4 with TRBJ1-4, with D unclear. This CDR3 is 13 amino acids long. V lost 1 base, J lost 3 bases, and 3 bases lay in between.

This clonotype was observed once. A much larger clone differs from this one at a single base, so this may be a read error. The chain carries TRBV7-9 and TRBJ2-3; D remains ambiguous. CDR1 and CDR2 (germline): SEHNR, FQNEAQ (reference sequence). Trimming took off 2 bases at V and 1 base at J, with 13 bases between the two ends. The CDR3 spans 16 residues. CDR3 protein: CASSLLTRLGTDTQYF. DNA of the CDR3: TGTGCCAGCAGCTTATTAACCCGTCTTGGCACAGATACGCAGTATTTT.

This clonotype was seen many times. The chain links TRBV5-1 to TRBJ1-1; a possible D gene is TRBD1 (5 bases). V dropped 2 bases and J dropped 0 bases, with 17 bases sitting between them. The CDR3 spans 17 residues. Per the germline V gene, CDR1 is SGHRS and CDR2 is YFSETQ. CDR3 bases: TGCGCCAGCAGCTTCTTGGGGCTTTCAGGGATGAACACTGAAGCTTTCTTT. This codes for CASSFLGLSGMNTEAFF.

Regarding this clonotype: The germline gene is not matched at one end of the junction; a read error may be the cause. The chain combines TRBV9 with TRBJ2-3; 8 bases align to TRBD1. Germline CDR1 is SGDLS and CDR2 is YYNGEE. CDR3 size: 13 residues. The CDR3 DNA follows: TGTGCCAGCAGCGTAGCGGGGACAGGTACGCAGTATTTT. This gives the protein CASSVAGTGTQYF.

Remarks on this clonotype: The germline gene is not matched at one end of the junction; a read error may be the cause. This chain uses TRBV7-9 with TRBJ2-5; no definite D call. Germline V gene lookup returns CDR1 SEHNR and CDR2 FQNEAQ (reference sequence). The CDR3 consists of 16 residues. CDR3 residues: CASSLAPSRTQETQNF. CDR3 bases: TGTGCCAGCAGCTTAGCGCCCAGCCGAACTCAAGAGACCCAGAACTTC. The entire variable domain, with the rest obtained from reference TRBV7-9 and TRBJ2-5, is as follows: DTGVSQNPRHKITKRGQNVTFRCDPISEHNRLYWYRQTLGQGPEFLTYFQNEAQLEKSRLLSDRFSAERPKGSFSTLEIQRTEQGDSAMYLCASSLAPSRTQETQNFGPGTRLLVL.

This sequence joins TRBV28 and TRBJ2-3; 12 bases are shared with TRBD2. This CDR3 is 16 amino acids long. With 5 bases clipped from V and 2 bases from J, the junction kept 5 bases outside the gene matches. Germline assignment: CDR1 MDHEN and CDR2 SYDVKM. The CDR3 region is CASSPRTSGVTDTQYF. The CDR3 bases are TGTGCCAGCAGTCCCCGGACTAGCGGGGTCACAGATACGCAGTATTTT.

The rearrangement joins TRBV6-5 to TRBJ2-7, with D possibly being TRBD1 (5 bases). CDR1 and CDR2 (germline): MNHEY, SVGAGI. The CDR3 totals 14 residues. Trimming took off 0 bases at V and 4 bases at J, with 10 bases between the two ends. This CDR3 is CASSYSAGPYEQYF. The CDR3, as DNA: TGTGCCAGCAGTTACTCGGCAGGGCCGTACGAGCAGTACTTC.